This T cell receptor beta chain emerged from a study of shared clonotypes between healthy human individuals. The CDR3 has 15 residues. V lost 6 bases and J lost 4, with 18 bases in between. Germline assignment: CDR1 SGHAT and CDR2 FQNNGV. TCRdb's table, derived via immunoSEQ multiplex PCR, lists solely in-frame clones and lacks some. This sample has a few million clones, with around nine tenths found just once. Sample: naive CD4+ T cells sorted from blood. The subset: CD45RA+ positively selected. This sequence joins TRBV11-2 and TRBJ1-1; D unresolved. The source is a man aged 18 to 29 in good health. The CDR3 is CASRQPGTVGTEAFF. The CDR3 DNA is TGTGCCAGCAGGCAACCGGGAACAGTGGGCACTGAAGCTTTCTTT.